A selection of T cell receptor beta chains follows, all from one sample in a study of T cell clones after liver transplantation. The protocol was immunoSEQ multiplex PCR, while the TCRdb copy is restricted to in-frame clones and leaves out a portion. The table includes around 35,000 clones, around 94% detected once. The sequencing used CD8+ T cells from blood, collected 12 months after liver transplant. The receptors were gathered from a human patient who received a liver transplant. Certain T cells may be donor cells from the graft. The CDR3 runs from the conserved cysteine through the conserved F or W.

cdr3_aa: CASKLPGFQPQHF; v_call: TRBV27; j_call: TRBJ1-5
cdr3_aa: CACTGSSTNEKLFF; v_call: TRBV30; j_call: TRBJ1-4
cdr3_aa: CANAVPGGEQYF; v_call: TRBV7-3; j_call: TRBJ2-7
cdr3_aa: CASSSRLAGDNYEQYF; v_call: TRBV27; j_call: TRBJ2-7
cdr3_aa: CASSGSALAGGEQYF; v_call: TRBV11-2; j_call: TRBJ2-7
cdr3_aa: CASSGTWPYEQYF; v_call: TRBV27; j_call: TRBJ2-7
cdr3_aa: CASSFVGQPQHF; v_call: TRBV27; j_call: TRBJ1-5
cdr3_aa: CASSPGGYEQYF; v_call: TRBV7-9; j_call: TRBJ2-7
cdr3_aa: CASSLAGVDEKLFF; v_call: TRBV7-9; j_call: TRBJ1-4
cdr3_aa: CASLSGGTEAFF; v_call: TRBV27; j_call: TRBJ1-1
cdr3_aa: CASSLAPSGYEQYF; v_call: TRBV11-2; j_call: TRBJ2-7
cdr3_aa: CASNDGLGYNEQFF; v_call: TRBV9; j_call: TRBJ2-1
cdr3_aa: CASSQEVTGNYGYTF; v_call: TRBV4-1; j_call: TRBJ1-2
cdr3_aa: CASSMSRTSGYYEQYF; v_call: TRBV5-6; j_call: TRBJ2-7
cdr3_aa: CASSLVLAGGPPYNEQFF; v_call: TRBV7-6; j_call: TRBJ2-1
cdr3_aa: CASSVALGANIQYF; v_call: TRBV9; j_call: TRBJ2-4
cdr3_aa: CASSPEGYEQYF; v_call: TRBV18; j_call: TRBJ2-7
cdr3_aa: CASSLNTEPYEQYF; v_call: TRBV4-2; j_call: TRBJ2-7
cdr3_aa: CASSPWDGYEQYF; v_call: TRBV9; j_call: TRBJ2-7
cdr3_aa: CASSGGLASTDTQYF; v_call: TRBV6-5; j_call: TRBJ2-3
cdr3_aa: CASSSIAGHANTGELFF; v_call: TRBV7-3; j_call: TRBJ2-2
cdr3_aa: CASSIGPESGTQYF; v_call: TRBV19; j_call: TRBJ2-5
cdr3_aa: CASSYGPLPQPQHF; v_call: TRBV6-5; j_call: TRBJ1-5
cdr3_aa: CASSQEVITDTQYF; v_call: TRBV14; j_call: TRBJ2-3
cdr3_aa: CASSLYPGGDGYTF; v_call: TRBV27; j_call: TRBJ1-2
cdr3_aa: CSFASGGDTEAFF; v_call: TRBV29-1; j_call: TRBJ1-1
cdr3_aa: CASSQEVGTATNEKLFF; v_call: TRBV4-3; j_call: TRBJ1-4
cdr3_aa: CASSIAGAADNEQFF; v_call: TRBV7-9; j_call: TRBJ2-1
cdr3_aa: CSVGRGQTYNEQFF; v_call: TRBV29-1; j_call: TRBJ2-1
cdr3_aa: CASSPKGPTYQETQYF; v_call: TRBV13; j_call: TRBJ2-5
cdr3_aa: CASSQGLTGTSGRNNEQFF; v_call: TRBV14; j_call: TRBJ2-1
cdr3_aa: CASSPRDGSYEQYF; v_call: TRBV19; j_call: TRBJ2-7
cdr3_aa: CTSSPGGSGSGDTQYF; v_call: TRBV1; j_call: TRBJ2-3
cdr3_aa: CASSITMNTEAFF; v_call: TRBV28; j_call: TRBJ1-1